This T cell receptor delta chain was profiled in a study of γδ T cells in repeated Plasmodium falciparum infection. In this sample, this clone turned up many times. TCRdb's protein, taken from a much larger clone, differs from this DNA's translation at residue 16, likely owing to a read error; the protein displayed comes from the DNA. TCRdb fed the multiplex PCR reads into CATT to redo clone calling. The sample has 40,000 to 55,000 delta-chain clones, approximately 2% seen once. Sequencing was carried out using gamma-delta T cells from blood. The clonotype originates from a pool of human donors (malaria-infected and uninfected, not separated).

The CDR3 here is CACDTLQLGDTDSYTNKLIF. The CDR3 coding sequence is TGTGCCTGTGACACCCTCCAACTGGGGGATACGGATTCGTACACCAATAAACTCATCTTT. J is TRDJ1 and V is TRDV2; the match to TRDD3 covers 13 bases. This CDR3 is built from 20 residues. CDR1 and CDR2 (germline): GEAIGNYY, EKD.